One sample yielded the 18 T cell receptor beta chains listed below, sequenced in a study of shared clonotypes between healthy human individuals (dated by TCRdb to 2018 to 2021). Receptor libraries were prepared by the immunoSEQ multiplex PCR assay. Not all clones reach the TCRdb copy of this immuneACCESS table, which keeps in-frame sequences only. Checked studies attribute under half of the gap to unresolved V genes and leave the rest unexplained. For this sample there are around 690,000 clones; 90% appear just once. The ten most abundant clones make up 34% of the sample. The sample comprised memory CD8+ T cells from PBMCs. The label giving this sample's cell subset or site can be read as: CD45RO+ cells pooled with CCR7-negative TemRA cells. The receptors come from a man younger than 35 in good health. Some clones in this sample may be carry-over from other donors' samples.

The chain links TRBV7-9 to TRBJ2-4, with 9 bases matching TRBD2. The CDR3 totals 14 residues. Per germline, CDR1 SEHNR and CDR2 FQNEAQ (reference sequence). J lost 5 bases, V lost 11 bases, and 10 bases had no gene match. CDR3 sequence (DNA): TGTGCCGCAAGCGGGGGGTGGCGAGAAAACATTCAGTACTTC. Its translation: CAASGGWRENIQYF.

This chain links TRBV6-4 with TRBJ2-1; 8 bases align to TRBD2. The germline V gene has CDR1 MRHNA and CDR2 SNTAGT. The V gene end was trimmed by 7 bases and the J gene end by 6 bases; junction bases not matched to a gene: 5. This CDR3 is 13 amino acids long. The CDR3 protein is CASIKAGGNEQFF. For the CDR3, the DNA is TGTGCCAGCATAAAGGCGGGAGGCAATGAGCAGTTCTTC.

The chain has TRBV14 and TRBJ2-7; tentatively, D is TRBD1 or TRBD2 (6 bases each). CDR1 is SGHDN and CDR2 is FVKESK in the germline V gene. This CDR3 comprises 16 residues. Trimming removed 0 bases from V and 0 bases from J, with 12 bases in between. The chain's CDR3 is CASSQDRGLGSYEQYF. The CDR3 DNA follows: TGTGCCAGCAGCCAAGATCGGGGGCTAGGCTCCTACGAGCAGTACTTC.

The rearrangement uses TRBV6-6 and TRBJ2-7; 8 bases are shared with TRBD2. Looked up from germline, CDR1 is MNHNY and CDR2 is SVGAGI (reference sequence). The V segment lost 3 bases and the J segment 1 base; nucleotides outside the gene matches: 5. This CDR3 is built from 15 residues. Here the CDR3 reads CASSYSASGSYEQYF. The CDR3 DNA reads TGTGCCAGCAGTTATTCGGCTAGCGGGTCCTACGAGCAGTACTTC.

V gene TRBV19 combines with J gene TRBJ2-7; 9 bases line up with TRBD1. There are 21 residues in the CDR3. Unmatched junction bases numbered 23, after V lost 5 bases and J lost 0 bases. Germline V CDR1 and CDR2: LNHDA, SQIVND (reference sequence). The CDR3 sequence: CASSAHPLWDRDSRYSYEQYF. The CDR3 DNA sequence: TGTGCCAGTAGTGCACATCCCTTATGGGACAGGGACTCCAGATACTCCTACGAGCAGTACTTC.

This chain links TRBV15 with TRBJ2-4, with a possible D match to TRBD2 (5 bases). V dropped 0 bases and J dropped 3 bases, with 9 bases sitting between them. Germline loops: CDR1 LNHNV, CDR2 YYDKDF (reference sequence). The CDR3 loop spans 15 amino acids. The CDR3, as DNA: TGTGCCACCAGCAGAGATGGACTGTACAAAAACATTCAGTACTTC. Its protein is CATSRDGLYKNIQYF.

V and J are TRBV7-6 and TRBJ2-7; D might be TRBD1 (5 bases). V lost 0 bases and J 0 bases, leaving 12 bases between the germline ends. The CDR3 loop spans 16 amino acids. Per the germline V gene, CDR1 is SGHVS and CDR2 is FNYEAQ. The CDR3, as DNA: TGTGCCAGCAGCTTAGCGCTAGGACATACCTCCTACGAGCAGTACTTC. Amino acid sequence: CASSLALGHTSYEQYF.

The rearrangement links TRBV6-1 to TRBJ1-3; D gene uncertain. This CDR3 is 15 amino acids long. The V end was cut by 0 bases, the J end by 2 bases, with 8 bases between. Germline values: CDR1 MNHNS, CDR2 SASEGT. In nucleotides, the CDR3 is TGTGCCAGCAGTGAAGCGACAATGACTGGAAACACCATATATTTT. Protein sequence: CASSEATMTGNTIYF.

The rearrangement joins TRBV29-1 to TRBJ2-2; 13 bases map to TRBD2. V lost 7 bases and J lost 7; bases outside the gene matches: 12. CDR1 and CDR2 (germline): SQVTM, ANQGSEA. This CDR3 is 16 amino acids long. This chain's CDR3 is CSAKRTSGSRDGELFF. CDR3 nucleotide sequence: TGCAGCGCCAAGCGGACTAGCGGGAGCCGGGACGGGGAGCTGTTTTTT.

V is TRBV12-5 and J is TRBJ2-2, with a possible D match to TRBD1 (5 bases). V shed 2 bases and J shed 4 bases, with 8 bases lying between them. The CDR3 consists of 14 residues. Germline CDR1 LGHNT, CDR2 FRNRAP. The CDR3 nucleotides are TGTGCTAGTGGTTTGCCAGACAGCACCGGGGAGCTGTTTTTT. Its protein is CASGLPDSTGELFF.

The chain employs TRBV4-1 and TRBJ2-3; D uncertain. The CDR3 covers 15 residues. The V end was cut by 4 bases, the J end by 6 bases, with 17 bases between. Germline V gene lookup returns CDR1 MGHRA and CDR2 YSYEKL. The CDR3 region is CASSLMRPTMDTQYF. As DNA, the CDR3 is TGCGCCAGCAGCCTAATGCGACCCACCATGGATACGCAGTATTTT.

This chain connects TRBV30 to TRBJ2-7, with 9 bases identical to TRBD2. Germline CDR1 and CDR2: GTSNPN and SVGIG (reference sequence). Unmatched junction bases numbered 5, after V lost 2 bases and J lost 3 bases. The CDR3 covers 14 residues. The CDR3 is CAWSHRTSDYEQYF. The CDR3 bases are TGTGCCTGGAGTCATAGGACTAGCGACTACGAGCAGTACTTC.

This clone appeared a single time. The V and J genes are TRBV7-2 and TRBJ1-5; D is unresolved. CDR1 is SGHTA and CDR2 is FQGNSA in the germline V gene. The V and J ends lost 1 base and 1 base respectively, with 14 bases between them. The CDR3 is 17 residues long. For the CDR3, the DNA is TGTGCCAGCAGCTTAGGATACAGCCTGGGAAGCAATCAGCCCCAGCATTTT. Translated, it gives CASSLGYSLGSNQPQHF.

V is TRBV29-1 and J is TRBJ2-3; perhaps TRBD1 as D (7 bases). Between the trimmed V and J ends, which lost 4 bases and 7 bases, there was a span of 18 bases. Germline CDR1 SQVTM, CDR2 ANQGSEA. The length of the CDR3 is 14 residues. Written as DNA, the CDR3 is TGCAGCGTTGTGGGCGGGGTACAGGGGAATACGCAGTATTTT. Translated: CSVVGGVQGNTQYF.

This chain links TRBV27 with TRBJ2-7; D might be TRBD2 (6 bases). This CDR3 comprises 17 residues. Germline CDR1 reads MNHEY; CDR2 reads SMNVEV (reference sequence). V was cut by 2 bases and J by 2 bases, with 19 bases left in between. The CDR3 spells CASSLNGSPLSPYEQYF. The DNA of the CDR3 is TGTGCCAGCAGTTTAAACGGGAGTCCCTTGTCCCCCTACGAGCAGTACTTC.

The chain is built from TRBV7-9 and TRBJ2-3, with D unresolved. V lost 3 bases and J lost 0, with 10 bases in between. The CDR3 has 15 amino acids. The germline CDR1 and CDR2 sequences are SEHNR and FQNEAQ (reference sequence). DNA for the CDR3: TGTGCCAGCAGCTTTTCCGGTGAGAGCACAGATACGCAGTATTTT. Residues: CASSFSGESTDTQYF.

The CDR3 loop is CASSVHGNEQYF. CDR3 in DNA: TGTGCCAGCAGCGTTCACGGGAACGAGCAGTACTTC. The genes are TRBV5-4 and TRBJ2-7; possibly TRBD2 for D (5 bases). In germline, CDR1 is SGHNT, CDR2 YYREEE (reference sequence). Between the trimmed V and J ends, which lost 4 bases and 5 bases, there was a span of 10 bases. This CDR3 comprises 12 residues.

The chain has TRBV7-9 and TRBJ2-3, with unresolved D. The CDR3 length is 13 residues. With 5 bases removed from V and 6 bases from J, the gap between germline ends came to 12 bases. From germline, CDR1 is SEHNR and CDR2 FQNEAQ (reference sequence). CDR3 nucleotides: TGTGCCAGCAGCCCGACTGCTACGGATACGCAGTATTTT. It translates to CASSPTATDTQYF.